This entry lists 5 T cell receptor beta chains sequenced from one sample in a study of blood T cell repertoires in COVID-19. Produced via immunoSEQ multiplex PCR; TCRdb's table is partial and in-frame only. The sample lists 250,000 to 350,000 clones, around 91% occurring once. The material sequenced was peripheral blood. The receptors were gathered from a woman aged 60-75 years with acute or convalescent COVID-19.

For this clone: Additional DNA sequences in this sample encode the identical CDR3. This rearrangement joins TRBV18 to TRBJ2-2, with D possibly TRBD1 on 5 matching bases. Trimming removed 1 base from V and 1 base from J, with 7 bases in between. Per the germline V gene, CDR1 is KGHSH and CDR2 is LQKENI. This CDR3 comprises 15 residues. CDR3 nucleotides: TGTGCCAGCTCACCACGGCAGGGGAACACCGGGGAGCTGTTTTTT. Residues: CASSPRQGNTGELFF.

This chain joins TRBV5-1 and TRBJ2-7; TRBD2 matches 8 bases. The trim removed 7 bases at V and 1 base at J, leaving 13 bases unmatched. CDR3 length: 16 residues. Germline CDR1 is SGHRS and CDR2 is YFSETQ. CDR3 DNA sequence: TGCGCCAGCGCATCCGGGACTAGTCCATATTCCTACGAGCAGTACTTC. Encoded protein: CASASGTSPYSYEQYF.

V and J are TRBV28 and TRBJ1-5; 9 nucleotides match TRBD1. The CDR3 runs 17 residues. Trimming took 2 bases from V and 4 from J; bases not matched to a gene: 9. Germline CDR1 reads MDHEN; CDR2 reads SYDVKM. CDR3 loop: CASSLTQGAGDNQPQHF. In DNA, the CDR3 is TGTGCCAGCAGTTTAACACAGGGGGCAGGGGATAATCAGCCCCAGCATTTT.

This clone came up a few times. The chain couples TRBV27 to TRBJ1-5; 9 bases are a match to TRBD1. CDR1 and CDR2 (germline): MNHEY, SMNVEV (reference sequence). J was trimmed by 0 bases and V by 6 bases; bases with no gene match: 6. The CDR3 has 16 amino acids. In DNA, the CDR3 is TGTGCCAGCAGCCCGCGGACAGGGGTTAGCAATCAGCCCCAGCATTTT. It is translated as CASSPRTGVSNQPQHF.

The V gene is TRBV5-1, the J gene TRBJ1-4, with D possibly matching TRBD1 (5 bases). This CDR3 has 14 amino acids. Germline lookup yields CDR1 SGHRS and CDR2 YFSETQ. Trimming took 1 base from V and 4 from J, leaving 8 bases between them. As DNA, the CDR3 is TGCGCCAGCAGCTTGAGCAGGGTTAATGAAAAACTGTTTTTT. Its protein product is CASSLSRVNEKLFF.